Each of the 8 T cell receptor beta chains below was sequenced from the same sample in a study of T cell responses to AZD1222 COVID-19 vaccine. Repertoires were generated with immunoSEQ multiplex PCR, while TCRdb's copy carries only in-frame clones and drops some. The sample lists around 150,000 clones; 70% to 90% were seen once. This specimen consisted of peripheral blood, obtained on day 0 of MenACWY control vaccination. The receptors shown here come from an adult in good health.

This chain connects TRBV11-3 to TRBJ2-3, with unresolved D. CDR1 and CDR2 (germline): SGHNT, YENEEA. This CDR3 spans 14 amino acids. Trimming removed 1 base from V and 3 bases from J, with 8 bases in between. CDR3 sequence (DNA): TGTGCCAGCAGCTTAGCCGTAGGTACAGATACGCAGTATTTT. This encodes CASSLAVGTDTQYF.

The chain carries TRBV7-3 and TRBJ2-5; perhaps TRBD1 as D (6 bases). CDR1 and CDR2 (germline): SGHTA, FQGTGA. With 5 bases removed from V and 4 bases from J, the gap between germline ends came to 14 bases. The CDR3 has 14 residues. CDR3 sequence (DNA): TGTGCCAGCAGCGCAGGGGATCGGGTAGAGACCCAGTACTTC. It translates to CASSAGDRVETQYF.

The chain has TRBV7-2 and TRBJ1-1; D not resolved. The ends were cut back, 1 base at V and 6 bases at J, with 12 bases in the middle. Germline lookup yields CDR1 SGHTA and CDR2 FQGNSA. The CDR3 loop spans 14 amino acids. The CDR3 spells CASSLEARIAEAFF. CDR3 DNA: TGTGCCAGCAGCTTAGAGGCTAGGATCGCTGAAGCTTTCTTT.

This rearrangement joins TRBV28 to TRBJ2-1; D is possibly TRBD1 (5 bases). V was shortened by 3 bases and J by 10 bases, with 13 bases between the two germline ends. Germline V lookup: CDR1 MDHEN, CDR2 SYDVKM. The CDR3 is made up of 13 amino acids. The CDR3 loop is CASSFLGPREQFF. For the CDR3, the DNA is TGTGCCAGCAGTTTTTTGGGGCCACGGGAGCAGTTCTTC. Full variable domain (rest looked up from reference TRBV28 and TRBJ2-1): DVKVTQSSRYLVKRTGEKVFLECVQDMDHENMFWYRQDPGLGLRLIYFSYDVKMKEKGDIPEGYSVSREKKERFSLILESASTNQTSMYLCASSFLGPREQFFGPGTRLTVL.

V usage is TRBV5-4 and J usage is TRBJ2-1; 7 bases are shared with TRBD1. This CDR3 is built from 13 residues. CDR1 is SGHNT, CDR2 YYREEE, per germline (reference sequence). V lost 8 bases and J lost 6; bases outside the gene matches: 8. CDR3 nucleotide sequence: TGTGCCAGTAACAGGGGCAAAGGCAATGAGCAGTTCTTC. Residues: CASNRGKGNEQFF.

V usage is TRBV6-5 and J usage is TRBJ1-1, with 8 bases fitting TRBD1. V shed 0 bases, J shed 4 bases, and the junction held 7 bases outside the gene matches. CDR1 is MNHEY and CDR2 is SVGAGI in the germline V gene. CDR3 size: 16 residues. Written as DNA, the CDR3 is TGTGCCAGCAGTTACTCACCCATGGACAGGGCCACTGAAGCTTTCTTT. Residues: CASSYSPMDRATEAFF.

With regard to this clone: The sample carries other DNA sequences with the same CDR3. V usage is TRBV28 and J usage is TRBJ2-7; tentatively, D is TRBD1 or TRBD2 (5 bases each). Trimming left V 1 base short and J 2 bases short, with 9 bases between. CDR1 MDHEN and CDR2 SYDVKM come from the germline V gene. The CDR3 contains 14 residues. The CDR3 bases are TGTGCCAGCAGTTTATCGCAGGGACCCTACGAGCAGTACTTC. It yields the protein CASSLSQGPYEQYF.

This sequence joins TRBV11-2 and TRBJ2-5; D is unresolved. Germline V gives CDR1 SGHAT, CDR2 FQNNGV. The CDR3 spans 16 residues. Trimming cost V 4 bases and J 2 bases, with 17 bases left between them. The CDR3 spells CASSSEGTLRQETQYF. CDR3 coding DNA: TGTGCCAGCAGCTCCGAAGGTACACTTAGACAAGAGACCCAGTACTTC.